This TCR beta chain was identified in a study of response to subunit inactivated influenza vaccine. Study conclusions and caveats: The authors offered the suggestion that each seasonal influenza vaccination recruits few new T cells.

TCRdb recomputed calls from the RT-PCR reads with MiXCR, one row per CDR3 protein. The sample has 650,000 to 700,000 distinct CDR3 sequences, about 15% seen once; the top ten hold under 14%. As regards this clonotype: Its target is unknown.

With 0 bases removed from V and 6 bases from J, the gap between germline ends came to 14 bases. The CDR3 has 15 residues. CDR1 is SGDLS, CDR2 YYNGEE, per germline. Here the sequenced sample was PBMCs from blood, taken roughly 12 days after vaccination. The source of this sequence is a man aged 45-60 years who received an inactivated influenza vaccine. The chain couples TRBV9 to TRBJ2-3; the D is unclear. In nucleotides, the CDR3 is TGTGCCAGCAGCGTAGCCGCGTCCATGGTTGATACGCAGTATTTT. Translated: CASSVAASMVDTQYF.